Listed here are 25 T cell receptor beta chains from one sample, sequenced in a study of cytomegalovirus exposure and HLA in healthy donors. TCRdb keeps only in-frame clones here, not all; method: immunoSEQ multiplex PCR. This sample has tens of thousands of clones, with roughly 90% found just once. Sequenced input: PBMCs. The receptors stem from a woman aged 18-29 years in good health and CMV-seronegative.

This clone was seen more than once but under ten times. The chain is built from TRBV11-3 and TRBJ2-3; 7 bases are a match to TRBD2. The CDR3 length is 17 residues. The ends lost 5 bases at V and 3 bases at J; junction bases unmatched: 14. Germline-derived CDR1 and CDR2 are SGHNT and YENEEA. CDR3 sequence (DNA): TGTGCCAGCAGCCTTCCTAGTGTAGCGGGTAAGACAGATACGCAGTATTTT. Translation: CASSLPSVAGKTDTQYF. Complete variable domain (other parts from reference TRBV11-3 and TRBJ2-3): EAGVVQSPRYKIIEKKQPVAFWCNPISGHNTLYWYLQNLGQGPELLIRYENEEAVDDSQLPKDRFSAERLKGVDSTLKIQPAELGDSAVYLCASSLPSVAGKTDTQYFGPGTRLTVL.

This CDR3 is CASSLARERGAQETQYF. In DNA form, the CDR3 reads TGCGCCAGCAGCTTGGCCAGGGAGCGGGGGGCACAAGAGACCCAGTACTTC. V and J are TRBV5-1 and TRBJ2-5; TRBD2 matches 9 bases. The CDR3 has 17 amino acids. V was pared by 0 bases and J by 2 bases, with 8 bases of the junction left unmatched. CDR1 and CDR2 from the germline V gene are SGHRS and YFSETQ.

The rearrangement uses TRBV7-2 and TRBJ1-2, with D maybe TRBD1 (5 bases). V was pared by 2 bases and J by 3 bases, with 7 bases between. Germline V CDR1 and CDR2: SGHTA, FQGNSA. The CDR3 is made up of 13 amino acids. CDR3 DNA sequence: TGTGCCAGCAGCTTACCCAGGGACTATGGCTACACCTTC. Protein: CASSLPRDYGYTF.

CDR3 loop: CASSPPGQGIYEQYF. The DNA of the CDR3 is TGTGCCAGCAGCCCCCCGGGACAGGGGATATACGAGCAGTACTTC. This rearrangement joins TRBV6-6 to TRBJ2-7; 10 nucleotides match TRBD1. The CDR3 is 15 residues long. Unmatched junction bases numbered 9, after V lost 6 bases and J lost 4 bases. The germline V gene encodes CDR1 MNHNY and CDR2 SVGAGI (reference sequence).

J is TRBJ2-7 and V is TRBV2; 10 positions agree with TRBD1. CDR1 is SNHLY and CDR2 is FYNNEI in the germline V gene. The J segment lost 3 bases and the V segment lost 4 bases, leaving 0 bases of the junction unmatched. The CDR3 covers 13 residues. The CDR3 loop is CASSGDRGYEQYF. The CDR3 DNA sequence: TGTGCCAGCAGTGGGGACAGGGGCTACGAGCAGTACTTC.

In this sample, this clone turned up once. The gene calls are TRBV7-8 and TRBJ2-5; 10 nucleotides line up with TRBD2. Trimming at V came to 4 bases and at J to 4 bases, leaving 3 bases not matched to a gene. The CDR3 has 14 residues. Per the germline V gene, CDR1 is SGHVS and CDR2 is FQNEAQ. Here the CDR3 reads CASSSRTSGETQYF. In nucleotides, the CDR3 is TGTGCCAGCAGCTCCAGGACTAGCGGAGAGACCCAGTACTTC. The variable domain in full, completed from reference TRBV7-8 and TRBJ2-5, reads GAGVSQSPRYKVAKRGQDVALRCDPISGHVSLFWYQQALGQGPEFLTYFQNEAQLDKSGLPSDRFFAERPEGSVSTLKIQRTQQEDSAVYLCASSSRTSGETQYFGPGTRLLVL.

V and J are TRBV2 and TRBJ2-1, with 12 bases lining up with TRBD2. The germline V gene has CDR1 SNHLY and CDR2 FYNNEI. The ends lost 7 bases at V and 3 bases at J; junction bases unmatched: 7. The CDR3 has 16 amino acids. Written as DNA, the CDR3 is TGTGCCAGCAAGTTACTAGCGGGAGGATTCTACAATGAGCAGTTCTTC. Residues: CASKLLAGGFYNEQFF.

The chain has TRBV15 and TRBJ1-4; 10 positions match TRBD1. The germline V gene encodes CDR1 LNHNV and CDR2 YYDKDF (reference sequence). The CDR3 is made up of 15 amino acids. J gave up 8 bases and V 3 bases, and 6 bases lay outside the gene matches. CDR3 sequence reads: CATSSPTGGREKLFF. As DNA, the CDR3 is TGTGCCACCAGCAGCCCGACAGGGGGCCGGGAAAAACTGTTTTTT.

This CDR3 is CASSQSADNQPQHF. CDR3 nucleotides: TGTGCCAGCAGCCAATCTGCAGATAATCAGCCCCAGCATTTT. This rearrangement joins TRBV16 to TRBJ1-5; D not certain. Trimming took off 0 bases at V and 4 bases at J, with 7 bases between the two ends. CDR3 length: 14 residues. Germline V gene data show CDR1 as KGHSY and CDR2 as FQNENV.

The chain recombines TRBV27 with TRBJ1-4, with TRBD1 identical over 11 bases. Germline V gene lookup returns CDR1 MNHEY and CDR2 SMNVEV (reference sequence). The V and J ends lost 6 bases and 13 bases, in that order; junction bases with no gene match: 10. The CDR3 totals 14 residues. CDR3 bases: TGTGCCAGCAGGGGGACAGGGGGTCTGGGTGGACTGTTTTTT. Amino acids: CASRGTGGLGGLFF.

The genes are TRBV5-1 and TRBJ1-6, with 7 bases matching TRBD1. Losses at the gene ends were 5 bases for V and 2 bases for J; bases not matched to a gene: 1. Germline values: CDR1 SGHRS, CDR2 YFSETQ. The CDR3 covers 14 residues. This chain's CDR3 is CASRDRTYNSPLHF. CDR3 in DNA: TGCGCCAGCAGGGACAGGACCTATAATTCACCCCTCCACTTT.

About this clone itself: Germline and junction disagree at one end, which may indicate a read error. The chain has TRBV6-1 and TRBJ1-2; 8 bases are shared with TRBD1. The germline V gene encodes CDR1 MNHNS and CDR2 SASEGT. The CDR3 has 14 residues. CDR3 residues: CASRLQGGNDGYTF. CDR3 in DNA: TGTGCCAGCAGGTTACAGGGGGGTAACGATGGCTACACCTTC.

The chain combines TRBV11-1 with TRBJ2-7, with 8 bases lining up with TRBD2. V dropped 5 bases and J dropped 2; count of bases not matched to a gene: 8. CDR1 and CDR2 (germline): SGHAT, FQDESV (reference sequence). This CDR3 contains 15 residues. CDR3 amino acids: CASSPRLANAYEQYF. The CDR3 DNA follows: TGTGCCAGCAGCCCGAGACTAGCGAACGCCTACGAGCAGTACTTC. Combining the CDR3 with reference TRBV11-1 and TRBJ2-7 gives the whole variable domain EAEVAQSPRYKITEKSQAVAFWCDPISGHATLYWYRQILGQGPELLVQFQDESVVDDSQLPKDRFSAERLKGVDSTLKIQPAELGDSAMYLCASSPRLANAYEQYFGPGTRLTVT.

This clone appeared a single time. V is TRBV19 and J is TRBJ2-2, with 7 nucleotides matching TRBD1. CDR3 length equals 15 residues. Germline V gene lookup returns CDR1 LNHDA and CDR2 SQIVND (reference sequence). J lost 4 bases, V lost 7 bases, and 9 bases had no gene match. This CDR3 reads CASTSTGISTGELFF. CDR3 coding DNA: TGTGCCAGTACCTCGACAGGGATTAGCACCGGGGAGCTGTTTTTT.

This rearrangement joins TRBV2 to TRBJ1-2; 9 bases are a match to TRBD1. Germline V lookup: CDR1 SNHLY, CDR2 FYNNEI. After removal of 6 bases from V and 8 bases from J, the junction contained 10 bases not matched to a gene. This CDR3 has 14 amino acids. For the CDR3, the DNA is TGTGCCAGCAGCGTGGGACAGGGAGCGCTCGGCTACACCTTC. Its translation: CASSVGQGALGYTF.

There are a few counts of this clone. V usage is TRBV9 and J usage is TRBJ2-3, with D maybe TRBD2 (6 bases). The CDR3 extends over 13 amino acids. The germline V and J ends were trimmed by 3 bases and 6 bases, with 11 bases remaining between them. Germline V gives CDR1 SGDLS, CDR2 YYNGEE. The CDR3 spells CASSGSSDDTQYF. The CDR3 region has the DNA TGTGCCAGCAGCGGCTCTAGCGACGATACGCAGTATTTT.

The chain uses TRBV7-9 and TRBJ2-1; possibly TRBD2 for D (6 bases). V lost 1 base and J lost 0, with 10 bases in between. The germline CDR1 and CDR2 sequences are SEHNR and FQNEAQ (reference sequence). The length of the CDR3 is 16 residues. Here the CDR3 reads CASSLVGGSSYNEQFF. The CDR3 DNA sequence: TGTGCCAGCAGCTTAGTGGGGGGTAGCTCCTACAATGAGCAGTTCTTC.

This rearrangement joins TRBV19 to TRBJ2-1; tentatively, D is TRBD1 (5 bases). The V end was cut by 4 bases, the J end by 8 bases, with 12 bases between. The CDR3 length is 13 residues. Germline assignment: CDR1 LNHDA and CDR2 SQIVND (reference sequence). The CDR3 DNA is TGTGCCAGTAGTACCTCAACAGGTTATGAGCAGTTCTTC. It codes for CASSTSTGYEQFF.

This clone was found a few times. V and J are TRBV19 and TRBJ1-5; maybe TRBD1 (5 bases). The CDR3 runs to 14 residues. V was clipped by 3 bases and J by 3 bases, with 9 bases between them. Germline V CDR1 and CDR2: LNHDA, SQIVND (reference sequence). The CDR3: CASSMGQNNQPQHF. As DNA, the CDR3 is TGTGCCAGTAGTATGGGGCAGAACAATCAGCCCCAGCATTTT.

The table lists this clone with a count of one. The chain uses TRBV28 and TRBJ1-1, with TRBD1 as a possible D gene (5 bases). The CDR3 sequence is 16 residues long. CDR1 and CDR2 from the germline V gene are MDHEN and SYDVKM. Trimming pared 2 bases from V and 4 bases from J, leaving 17 bases between. CDR3 sequence (DNA): TGTGCCAGCAGTTTAATCGGCAGGGTCAAGGGCACTGAAGCTTTCTTT. Amino acids: CASSLIGRVKGTEAFF.

This clone has a single count. This chain links TRBV27 with TRBJ1-1; 8 nucleotides agree with TRBD1. CDR1 MNHEY and CDR2 SMNVEV come from the germline V gene (reference sequence). The CDR3 consists of 16 residues. V trimming: 3 bases; J trimming: 7 bases; junction bases outside the gene matches: 13. The DNA of the CDR3 is TGTGCCAGCAGTTTGTTCCCAGGGGGCGCGTCCGTTGAAGCTTTCTTT. Translated, it gives CASSLFPGGASVEAFF.

The chain recombines TRBV7-8 with TRBJ2-3, with D possibly matching TRBD1 (5 bases). This CDR3 comprises 15 residues. Germline CDR1 is SGHVS and CDR2 is FQNEAQ. The V and J ends lost 3 bases and 2 bases respectively, with 12 bases between them. CDR3 residues: CASSFGRVVTDTQYF. CDR3 bases: TGTGCCAGCAGCTTCGGCAGGGTAGTCACAGATACGCAGTATTTT.

V gene TRBV18 combines with J gene TRBJ2-7; 7 bases line up with TRBD2. This CDR3 comprises 14 residues. Trimming at V came to 2 bases and at J to 6 bases, leaving 7 bases not matched to a gene. From germline, CDR1 is KGHSH and CDR2 LQKENI. The DNA for the CDR3 is TGTGCCAGCTCACCAGGGAGGGAAGATGGCGAGCAGTACTTC. Protein product: CASSPGREDGEQYF.

This clone has a single count. J is TRBJ2-7 and V is TRBV6-1; the match to TRBD2 covers 8 bases. Germline V gives CDR1 MNHNS, CDR2 SASEGT. The trim removed 2 bases at V and 2 bases at J, leaving 2 bases unmatched. The CDR3 contains 14 residues. CDR3 in amino acids: CASSEWREAYEQYF. The CDR3, as DNA: TGTGCCAGCAGTGAATGGCGGGAGGCCTACGAGCAGTACTTC.

The chain uses TRBV6-4 and TRBJ2-1; 13 positions agree with TRBD2. This CDR3 comprises 15 residues. CDR1 is MRHNA and CDR2 is SNTAGT in the germline V gene. The V segment lost 5 bases and the J segment 9 bases; nucleotides outside the gene matches: 7. CDR3: CASSPTSGRPLEQFF. The CDR3 DNA reads TGTGCCAGCAGTCCGACTAGCGGGAGGCCTCTTGAGCAGTTCTTC.